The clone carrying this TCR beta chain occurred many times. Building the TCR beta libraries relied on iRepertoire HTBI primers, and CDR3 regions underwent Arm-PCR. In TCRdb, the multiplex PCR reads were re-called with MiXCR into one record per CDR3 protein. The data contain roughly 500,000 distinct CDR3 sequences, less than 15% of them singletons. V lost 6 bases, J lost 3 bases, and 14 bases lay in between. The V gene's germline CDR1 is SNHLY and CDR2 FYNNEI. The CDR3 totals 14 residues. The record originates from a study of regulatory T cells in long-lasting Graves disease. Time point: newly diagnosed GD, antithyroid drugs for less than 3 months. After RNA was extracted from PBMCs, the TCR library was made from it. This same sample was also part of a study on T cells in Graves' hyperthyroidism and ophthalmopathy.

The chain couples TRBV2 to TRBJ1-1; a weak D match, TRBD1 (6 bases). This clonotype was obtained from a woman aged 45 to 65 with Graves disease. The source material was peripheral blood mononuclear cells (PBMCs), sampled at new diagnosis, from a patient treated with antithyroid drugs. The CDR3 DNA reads TGTGCCAGCAGGTCGACAGGATCGTACACTGAAGCTTTCTTT. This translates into CASRSTGSYTEAFF. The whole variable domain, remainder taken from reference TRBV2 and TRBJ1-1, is EPEVTQTPSHQVTQMGQEVILRCVPISNHLYFYWYRQILGQKVEFLVSFYNNEISEKSEIFDDQFSVERPDGSNFTLKIRSTKLEDSAMYFCASRSTGSYTEAFFGQGTRLTVV.